The 20 T cell receptor beta chains presented below share a single source sample, sequenced in a study of OX40 agonist ivuxolimab in advanced cancers. Only in-frame clones appear in the TCRdb table, and some are missing; sequencing was by immunoSEQ multiplex PCR. Altogether 60,000 to 85,000 clones are present, roughly 85% being singletons, with the ten largest covering about 7%. Sample: CD4+ or CD8+ T cells sorted from blood, taken in a trial of the OX40 agonist ivuxolimab. The receptors originated from an adult with an advanced solid tumor such as melanoma, head and neck, liver or kidney cancer.

V usage is TRBV29-1 and J usage is TRBJ1-2; the D gene is possibly TRBD1 (6 bases). Germline CDR1 reads SQVTM; CDR2 reads ANQGSEA. CDR3 size: 11 residues. Trimming removed 5 bases from V and 4 bases from J, with 8 bases in between. In DNA, the CDR3 is TGCAGCGTTCAGGGGATCTATGGCTACACCTTC. Translated, it gives CSVQGIYGYTF.

The V and J genes are TRBV5-1 and TRBJ2-5; D is possibly TRBD1 or TRBD2 (5 bases each). Trimming cost V 4 bases and J 5 bases, with 12 bases left between them. This CDR3 has 13 amino acids. CDR1 is SGHRS, CDR2 YFSETQ, per germline. In DNA, the CDR3 is TGCGCCAGCAGCCCGGGACCCTCGGAGACCCAGTACTTC. This gives the protein CASSPGPSETQYF.

This chain joins TRBV5-1 and TRBJ2-5; either TRBD1 or TRBD2 may fit D (5 bases each). V was clipped by 0 bases and J by 2 bases, with 17 bases between them. The CDR3 totals 17 residues. Per the germline V gene, CDR1 is SGHRS and CDR2 is YFSETQ. CDR3 sequence: CASSLAGAGNDQETQYF. The DNA for the CDR3 is TGCGCCAGCAGCTTGGCCGGGGCAGGGAATGATCAAGAGACCCAGTACTTC.

The V gene is TRBV7-6, the J gene TRBJ1-1; TRBD1 matches 7 bases. The CDR3 is 13 residues long. Germline values: CDR1 SGHVS, CDR2 FNYEAQ. Trimming at V came to 4 bases and at J to 7 bases, leaving 6 bases not matched to a gene. The CDR3 bases are TGTGCCAGCAGCTCACAGGGGTTCGGTGAAGCTTTCTTT. This encodes CASSSQGFGEAFF.

The CDR3 loop reads CASSFLSEQYF. The CDR3 DNA reads as TGTGCCAGCAGCTTTCTTAGCGAGCAGTACTTC. J is TRBJ2-7 and V is TRBV11-2; D gene uncertain. The CDR3 length is 11 residues. Germline V gives CDR1 SGHAT, CDR2 FQNNGV. Trimming took 3 bases from V and 6 from J, leaving 6 bases between them.

The chain has TRBV13 and TRBJ2-7; D gene unclear. The CDR3 covers 11 residues. Looked up from germline, CDR1 is PRHDT and CDR2 is FYEKMQ (reference sequence). V dropped 1 base and J dropped 12 bases, with 10 bases sitting between them. The DNA of the CDR3 is TGTGCCAGCAGCTTAGAAGGGAAGCCGTACTTC. It encodes CASSLEGKPYF.

This sequence joins TRBV10-3 and TRBJ1-1, with D unresolved. V was clipped by 2 bases and J by 3 bases, with 16 bases between them. Germline lookup yields CDR1 ENHRY and CDR2 SYGVKD. The CDR3 is 16 amino acids. CDR3 residues: CAISEIDGGEDTEAFF. The CDR3 DNA sequence: TGTGCCATCAGTGAGATCGACGGTGGGGAGGACACTGAAGCTTTCTTT.

The V call is TRBV5-1, the J call TRBJ2-1; the match to TRBD2 covers 7 bases. Germline V lookup: CDR1 SGHRS, CDR2 YFSETQ. This CDR3 has 15 residues. The trim removed 2 bases at V and 4 bases at J, leaving 6 bases unmatched. CDR3 nucleotide sequence: TGCGCCAGCAGCTTCGGCGGGAGACAATACAATGAGCAGTTCTTC. Translated: CASSFGGRQYNEQFF.

This clone was observed a single time. The chain is built from TRBV5-4 and TRBJ2-7; 9 positions match TRBD2. This CDR3 contains 13 residues. Germline trimming cut 1 base from V and 5 bases from J; bases unmatched to any gene: 1. Germline V gene lookup returns CDR1 SGHNT and CDR2 YYREEE (reference sequence). CDR3 residues: CASSLRTSDEQYF. The CDR3, as DNA: TGTGCCAGCAGCTTGAGGACTAGCGACGAGCAGTACTTC.

This clone occurred once. The chain joins TRBV4-1 to TRBJ1-1; D is ambiguous. The CDR3 runs 14 residues. V lost 4 bases and J 3 bases, leaving 12 bases between the germline ends. Germline lookup yields CDR1 MGHRA and CDR2 YSYEKL. The CDR3 protein is CASSPPWEYTEAFF. Here the CDR3 DNA reads TGCGCCAGCAGCCCCCCTTGGGAGTACACTGAAGCTTTCTTT.

This chain links TRBV7-8 with TRBJ2-7; TRBD1 might be the D (5 bases). CDR1 and CDR2 from the germline V gene are SGHVS and FQNEAQ. The ends were cut back, 4 bases at V and 3 bases at J, with 10 bases in the middle. This CDR3 has 13 residues. As DNA, the CDR3 is TGTGCCAGCAGCTATCGACAGAACTACGAGCAGTACGTC. It is translated as CASSYRQNYEQYV.

V gene TRBV6-1 combines with J gene TRBJ1-5; possibly TRBD1 for D (6 bases). Trimming took 2 bases from V and 5 from J, leaving 13 bases between them. The CDR3 extends over 15 amino acids. Per germline, CDR1 MNHNS and CDR2 SASEGT. The CDR3 loop is CASSEYGGGDQPQHF. Here the CDR3 DNA reads TGTGCCAGCAGTGAATATGGGGGCGGGGATCAGCCCCAGCATTTT.

This clone was picked up a small number of times. V gene TRBV19 combines with J gene TRBJ1-2, with D tentatively TRBD1 (5 bases). Germline assignment: CDR1 LNHDA and CDR2 SQIVND (reference sequence). The CDR3 runs 12 residues. Trimming pared 10 bases from V and 3 bases from J, leaving 12 bases between. CDR3 coding DNA: TGTGCCACCTTCAGGGAGTACTATGGCTACACCTTC. Translated: CATFREYYGYTF.

This chain joins TRBV6-5 and TRBJ2-5; 7 nucleotides agree with TRBD2. V dropped 4 bases and J dropped 3; count of bases not matched to a gene: 5. The germline V gene encodes CDR1 MNHEY and CDR2 SVGAGI. This CDR3 has 14 residues. The CDR3 bases are TGTGCCAGCAGTTTTCGACTAGCAGAAGAGACCCAGTACTTC. Translation: CASSFRLAEETQYF.

This chain's CDR3 is CAWSPLPDLPETEAFF. The CDR3 nucleotides are TGTGCCTGGAGTCCACTCCCGGATCTACCCGAGACTGAAGCTTTCTTT. J is TRBJ1-1 and V is TRBV30; D call uncertain. V gave up 2 bases and J gave up 5 bases, with 21 bases separating them. Germline V CDR1 and CDR2: GTSNPN, SVGIG (reference sequence). There are 16 residues in the CDR3.

This clone came up once. This chain joins TRBV7-2 and TRBJ2-1, with TRBD2 matching 10 bases. The CDR3 is made up of 15 amino acids. V lost 5 bases and J lost 0; bases outside the gene matches: 1. In germline, CDR1 is SGHTA, CDR2 FQGNSA. The CDR3 reads CASSPSGSSYNEQFF. The CDR3 coding sequence is TGTGCCAGCAGCCCTAGCGGGAGCTCCTACAATGAGCAGTTCTTC.

CDR3 in amino acids: CASSSGGGGYGYTF. The CDR3 bases are TGTGCCAGCAGCTCCGGAGGGGGTGGGTATGGCTACACCTTC. The chain recombines TRBV7-2 with TRBJ1-2; weak D call: TRBD1 (6 bases). Germline loops: CDR1 SGHTA, CDR2 FQGNSA. The CDR3 is 14 residues long. The V gene lost 4 bases and the J gene lost 5 bases, with 14 bases spanning the gap.

The chain combines TRBV10-3 with TRBJ2-1; D is uncertain. In germline, CDR1 is ENHRY, CDR2 SYGVKD. This CDR3 has 16 amino acids. Trimming stripped 4 bases from V and 0 bases from J, with 13 bases between. In DNA form, the CDR3 reads TGTGCCATCAGTGTGGATCCCAAAAGCTCCTACAATGAGCAGTTCTTC. It yields the protein CAISVDPKSSYNEQFF.

This chain joins TRBV29-1 and TRBJ2-1, with unresolved D. V was clipped by 4 bases and J by 2 bases, with 9 bases between them. The length of the CDR3 is 13 residues. Germline CDR1 and CDR2: SQVTM and ANQGSEA. The DNA for the CDR3 is TGCAGCGTTGTAGTAACGGCCTACAATGAGCAGTTCTTC. It codes for CSVVVTAYNEQFF.

The rearrangement links TRBV5-5 to TRBJ1-1; no firm D call. The CDR3 is made up of 17 amino acids. Trimming took 5 bases from V and 0 from J, leaving 20 bases between them. In germline, CDR1 is SGHKS, CDR2 YYEKEE (reference sequence). The CDR3 protein is CASRFFVIPSMNTEAFF. The CDR3 DNA is TGTGCCAGCAGATTTTTCGTGATCCCGTCAATGAACACTGAAGCTTTCTTT.